These 7 T cell receptor beta chains came from one sample sequenced in a study of graft-versus-host responses after intestinal transplantation (dated by TCRdb to about 2021). In light of the paper, this sample's time point label describes: cells obtained before transplantation from donor or recipient. The antigens these receptors bind are not known. Library generation was performed with the immunoSEQ multiplex PCR assay. Imported from immuneACCESS, the table was reduced by TCRdb to in-frame sequences with V and J called. These copies leave out some clones; in studies compared against another copy, an unresolved V gene accounts for under half, and the cause of the remainder is not known. In all, the sample holds about 92,000 clones, and around 83% of those were seen once. Of the sample, 15% to 20% falls within the top ten clones. The starting material was unstimulated CD8+ T cells sorted from spleen or lymph node cells, obtained before intestinal transplant. The receptors derive from a human donor who received an intestinal transplant.

This chain uses TRBV19 with TRBJ1-5; D perhaps matches TRBD1 (5 bases). V lost 1 base to trimming and J lost 15 bases, with 22 bases between them. Germline CDR1 and CDR2: LNHDA and SQIVND (reference sequence). This CDR3 contains 15 residues. The CDR3 bases are TGTGCCAGTAGTATAGTGGGAGTCACGACAGATCCCTCGCATTTT. Amino acid sequence: CASSIVGVTTDPSHF.

The chain links TRBV2 to TRBJ2-7; D is perhaps TRBD1 or TRBD2 (5 bases each). This CDR3 spans 13 amino acids. The germline V gene encodes CDR1 SNHLY and CDR2 FYNNEI. V lost 6 bases to trimming and J lost 3 bases, with 12 bases between them. The CDR3 is CASSPEGSYEQYF. In DNA form, the CDR3 reads TGTGCCAGCAGCCCCGAGGGGAGCTACGAGCAGTACTTC.

The V call is TRBV4-1, the J call TRBJ1-3, with 12 nucleotides matching TRBD1. Losses at the gene ends were 1 base for V and 4 bases for J; bases not matched to a gene: 8. Germline assignment: CDR1 MGHRA and CDR2 YSYEKL. This CDR3 region has 18 residues. CDR3 nucleotide sequence: TGCGCCAGCAGCCAAGGTTTCCGGGACAGGGGGCTCGGAAACACCATATATTTT. Translation: CASSQGFRDRGLGNTIYF.

The CDR3: CASTGQGATNEKLFF. The CDR3 bases are TGTGCCAGCACAGGGCAGGGCGCAACTAATGAAAAACTGTTTTTT. The rearrangement joins TRBV28 to TRBJ1-4, with D possibly being TRBD1 (5 bases). V lost 7 bases to trimming and J lost 0 bases, with 12 bases between them. Germline CDR1 MDHEN, CDR2 SYDVKM. The CDR3 consists of 15 residues.

This clone was found a few times. The V call is TRBV9, the J call TRBJ2-7; 8 bases map to TRBD1. Germline CDR1 and CDR2: SGDLS and YYNGEE. CDR3 length: 16 residues. With 2 bases clipped from V and 4 bases from J, the junction kept 11 bases outside the gene matches. CDR3 bases: TGTGCCAGCAGCGTCCCCCTTCGACAGGGGTCATACGAGCAGTACTTC. It is translated as CASSVPLRQGSYEQYF.

The chain recombines TRBV6-5 with TRBJ1-4; weak D call: TRBD1 (6 bases). Per the germline V gene, CDR1 is MNHEY and CDR2 is SVGAGI. The CDR3 runs to 14 residues. V shed 5 bases and J shed 7 bases, with 14 bases lying between them. The CDR3 coding sequence is TGTGCCAGCAGTGTTCCGGGGGGCGCTGAAAAACTGTTTTTT. Translated: CASSVPGGAEKLFF.

The rearrangement links TRBV12-5 to TRBJ2-4; tentative D call: TRBD1 (6 bases). Trimming took off 1 base at V and 0 bases at J, with 7 bases between the two ends. Germline loops: CDR1 LGHNT, CDR2 FRNRAP. The CDR3 runs to 15 residues. The DNA of the CDR3 is TGTGCTAGTGGTTTGGGGACAGTAGCCAAAAACATTCAGTACTTC. Amino acids: CASGLGTVAKNIQYF.